The 20 T cell receptor beta chains below were found in one sample sequenced in a study of identical twins. TCRdb analysed the 5' RACE reads with MiXCR anew, one entry per CDR3 protein. The sample lists approximately 630,000 distinct CDR3 sequences; under 8.5% were seen once. These data were also filed under a second study, of yellow fever vaccine responses in identical twins.

Sequencing used PBMCs. The receptor set was obtained from a woman aged 18-29 years in good health.

This clonotype was seen repeatedly, ten times or more. The chain combines TRBV11-2 with TRBJ2-1; 7 positions agree with TRBD2. The CDR3 is 12 amino acids. In germline, CDR1 is SGHAT, CDR2 FQNNGV. Trimming at V came to 11 bases and at J to 8 bases, leaving 9 bases not matched to a gene. Written as DNA, the CDR3 is TGTGCCTCTACCACCGGGGGGTATGAGCAGTTCTTC. It codes for CASTTGGYEQFF.

Only a few counts were recorded for this clonotype. V usage is TRBV28 and J usage is TRBJ2-7, with TRBD2 as a possible D gene (5 bases). Looked up from germline, CDR1 is MDHEN and CDR2 is SYDVKM. This CDR3 has 14 residues. V was pared by 6 bases and J by 3 bases, with 15 bases between. DNA of the CDR3: TGTGCCAGCAGAGGGAGAAGCGGTTACTACGAGCAGTACTTC. It specifies CASRGRSGYYEQYF. The complete variable domain, with remaining parts taken from reference TRBV28 and TRBJ2-7, reads DVKVTQSSRYLVKRTGEKVFLECVQDMDHENMFWYRQDPGLGLRLIYFSYDVKMKEKGDIPEGYSVSREKKERFSLILESASTNQTSMYLCASRGRSGYYEQYFGPGTRLTVT.

The chain is built from TRBV5-1 and TRBJ2-3; 10 bases are shared with TRBD2. Unmatched junction bases numbered 8, after V lost 9 bases and J lost 4 bases. Germline V gives CDR1 SGHRS, CDR2 YFSETQ. This CDR3 comprises 14 residues. The CDR3 here is CATSIAGGADTQYF. CDR3 sequence (DNA): TGCGCCACCTCTATAGCGGGAGGCGCAGATACGCAGTATTTT.

This clonotype was detected ten times or more. The V gene is TRBV4-1, the J gene TRBJ2-2; 9 bases are a match to TRBD2. Germline CDR1 reads MGHRA; CDR2 reads YSYEKL. This CDR3 is built from 20 residues. V was pared by 4 bases and J by 2 bases, with 17 bases of the junction left unmatched. CDR3 in amino acids: CASSPKMRASGDFNTGELFF. CDR3 in DNA: TGCGCCAGCAGCCCCAAGATGAGAGCTAGCGGGGACTTCAACACCGGGGAGCTGTTTTTT.

This clonotype appeared many times. The chain is built from TRBV5-1 and TRBJ2-7, with unresolved D. The CDR3 loop spans 14 amino acids. V was pared by 2 bases and J by 2 bases, with 11 bases between. The germline gives CDR1 SGHRS, CDR2 YFSETQ. CDR3 protein: CASSFNPGPYEQYV. The CDR3 DNA reads as TGCGCCAGCAGCTTCAATCCGGGCCCCTACGAGCAGTACGTC.

The chain couples TRBV29-1 to TRBJ2-1; possibly TRBD1 or TRBD2 for D (6 bases each). Germline V gene data show CDR1 as SQVTM and CDR2 as ANQGSEA. This CDR3 spans 15 amino acids. V lost 7 bases and J lost 0, with 16 bases in between. The CDR3 sequence: CSAKRGAYSYNEQFF. The CDR3 DNA follows: TGCAGCGCCAAAAGGGGGGCCTACTCCTACAATGAGCAGTTCTTC.

This clonotype was seen many times. This rearrangement joins TRBV3-1 to TRBJ2-1, with D hard to call. Germline CDR1 reads LGHDT; CDR2 reads YNNKEL (reference sequence). V lost 3 bases and J 9 bases, leaving 21 bases between the germline ends. The CDR3 spans 16 residues. This CDR3 reads CASSQFSEPVLGEQFF. CDR3 nucleotides: TGTGCCAGCAGCCAGTTTTCCGAACCGGTTCTCGGTGAGCAGTTCTTC.

This clonotype was detected only a few times. Written as DNA, the CDR3 is TGTGCCAGCAGCACCGGACGGGAATCCTACGAGCAGTACTTC. It translates to CASSTGRESYEQYF. This chain uses TRBV6-1 with TRBJ2-7; D possibly corresponds to TRBD2 (5 bases). Germline V lookup: CDR1 MNHNS, CDR2 SASEGT. This CDR3 is built from 14 residues. The V gene lost 6 bases and the J gene lost 1 base, with 13 bases spanning the gap.

In its sample, this clonotype was seen a few times. The gene calls are TRBV29-1 and TRBJ1-3, with D unresolved. V was clipped by 1 base and J by 0 bases, with 16 bases between them. The CDR3 runs to 17 residues. Looked up from germline, CDR1 is SQVTM and CDR2 is ANQGSEA. The CDR3 reads CSVEGQVGRRSGNTIYF. In nucleotides, the CDR3 is TGCAGCGTTGAAGGTCAGGTCGGAAGGCGCTCTGGAAACACCATATATTTT.

In this sample, this clonotype turned up many times. The chain carries TRBV3-1 and TRBJ1-4; D unresolved. V dropped 4 bases and J dropped 1 base, with 13 bases sitting between them. This CDR3 is built from 16 residues. The germline CDR1 and CDR2 sequences are LGHDT and YNNKEL (reference sequence). Here the CDR3 reads CASSRPALGTNEKLFF. CDR3 coding DNA: TGTGCCAGCAGCCGCCCCGCCTTGGGAACTAATGAAAAACTGTTTTTT.

The chain uses TRBV28 and TRBJ2-4, with TRBD1 as a possible D gene (6 bases). This CDR3 has 15 amino acids. CDR1 and CDR2 (germline): MDHEN, SYDVKM. V gave up 6 bases and J gave up 1 base, with 13 bases separating them. CDR3 sequence reads: CASRPQGSAKNIQYF. Here the CDR3 DNA reads TGTGCCAGCAGGCCCCAGGGGTCGGCCAAAAACATTCAGTACTTC.

In its sample, this clonotype was seen a few times. The rearrangement uses TRBV7-2 and TRBJ2-1; D is ambiguous. The germline V gene has CDR1 SGHTA and CDR2 FQGNSA. The CDR3 runs 16 residues. V gave up 5 bases and J gave up 0 bases, with 14 bases separating them. The CDR3 DNA sequence: TGTGCCAGCAGCCAACGCCCTCTGAGCTCCTACAATGAGCAGTTCTTC. It yields the protein CASSQRPLSSYNEQFF.

This clonotype occurred a few times. In nucleotides, the CDR3 is TGTGCCAGCAGCTGGACAGGGAAAGGCGAGCAGTACGTC. Its protein product is CASSWTGKGEQYV. The chain carries TRBV11-2 and TRBJ2-7; 8 bases map to TRBD1. Germline CDR1 and CDR2: SGHAT and FQNNGV. With V trimmed by 4 bases and J by 6 bases, 5 bases remained unmatched. The CDR3 is 13 residues long.

V and J are TRBV11-1 and TRBJ2-3; TRBD2 matches 7 bases. CDR3 length: 18 residues. Trimming took 0 bases from V and 0 from J; bases not matched to a gene: 9. Germline CDR1 is SGHAT and CDR2 is FQDESV (reference sequence). The CDR3 spells CASSLAEGLAESTDTQYF. For the CDR3, the DNA is TGTGCCAGCAGCTTAGCTGAGGGCCTAGCGGAAAGCACAGATACGCAGTATTTT.

The chain recombines TRBV28 with TRBJ2-3; no clear D gene. Germline lookup yields CDR1 MDHEN and CDR2 SYDVKM. Trimming cost V 2 bases and J 4 bases, with 10 bases left between them. The CDR3 totals 14 residues. The CDR3 region has the DNA TGTGCCAGCAGTTTACTCGGGTTGTCAGATACGCAGTATTTT. Amino acid sequence: CASSLLGLSDTQYF.

The rearrangement joins TRBV20-1 to TRBJ2-5; D is unresolved. The V end was cut by 6 bases, the J end by 5 bases, with 13 bases between. The CDR3 has 12 amino acids. Germline V gives CDR1 DFQATT, CDR2 SNEGSKA (reference sequence). CDR3 bases: TGCAGTGCCTGGAGCGCGGAGGAGACCCAGTACTTC. Protein sequence: CSAWSAEETQYF.

Only a few counts were recorded for this clonotype. The chain carries TRBV20-1 and TRBJ2-7, with no clear D. From germline, CDR1 is DFQATT and CDR2 SNEGSKA (reference sequence). The CDR3 consists of 15 residues. V lost 6 bases, J lost 0 bases, and 18 bases lay in between. This CDR3 is CSATDLGSDSYEQYV. CDR3 DNA sequence: TGCAGTGCAACCGATTTGGGTTCCGACTCCTACGAGCAGTACGTC.

The J gene is TRBJ2-1, the V gene TRBV12-3 or TRBV12-4; 9 bases match TRBD2. The V and J ends lost 5 bases and 0 bases, in that order; junction bases with no gene match: 11. The CDR3 spans 18 residues. The CDR3 protein is CASSGLAGPASSYNEQFF. As DNA, the CDR3 is TGTGCCAGCAGTGGGCTAGCGGGACCGGCTAGCTCCTACAATGAGCAGTTCTTC.

The chain carries TRBV10-1 and TRBJ2-3; 7 bases are shared with TRBD2. V was clipped by 2 bases and J by 4 bases; unmatched bases: 6. Germline values: CDR1 WNHNN, CDR2 SYGVQD (reference sequence). The CDR3 consists of 15 residues. CDR3 sequence: CASSEREGFADTQYF. The CDR3 region has the DNA TGCGCCAGCAGTGAGAGGGAGGGCTTCGCAGATACGCAGTATTTT.

In this sample, this clonotype turned up many times. This chain connects TRBV20-1 to TRBJ2-7; 9 bases map to TRBD2. This CDR3 region has 13 residues. Trimming at V came to 1 base and at J to 2 bases, leaving 0 bases not matched to a gene. CDR1 is DFQATT, CDR2 SNEGSKA, per germline (reference sequence). The CDR3 region has the DNA TGCAGTGCTAGAGTAGCGGGAGCCTACGAGCAGTACTTC. Its protein product is CSARVAGAYEQYF.